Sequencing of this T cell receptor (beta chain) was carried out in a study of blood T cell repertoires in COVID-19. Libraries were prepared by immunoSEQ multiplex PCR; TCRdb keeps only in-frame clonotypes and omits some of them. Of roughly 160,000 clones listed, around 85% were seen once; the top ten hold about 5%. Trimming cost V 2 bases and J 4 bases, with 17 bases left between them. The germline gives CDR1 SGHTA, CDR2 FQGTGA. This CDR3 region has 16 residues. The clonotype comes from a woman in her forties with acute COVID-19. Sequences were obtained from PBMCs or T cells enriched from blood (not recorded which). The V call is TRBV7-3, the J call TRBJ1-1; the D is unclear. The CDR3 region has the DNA TGTGCCAGCAGCTTATCGGCCAATATGGGAGTCACTGAAGCTTTCTTT. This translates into CASSLSANMGVTEAFF. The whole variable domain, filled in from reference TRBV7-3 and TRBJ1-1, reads GAGVSQTPSNKVTEKGKYVELRCDPISGHTALYWYRQSLGQGPEFLIYFQGTGAADDSGLPNDRFFAVRPEGSVSTLKIQRTERGDSAVYLCASSLSANMGVTEAFFGQGTRLTVV.